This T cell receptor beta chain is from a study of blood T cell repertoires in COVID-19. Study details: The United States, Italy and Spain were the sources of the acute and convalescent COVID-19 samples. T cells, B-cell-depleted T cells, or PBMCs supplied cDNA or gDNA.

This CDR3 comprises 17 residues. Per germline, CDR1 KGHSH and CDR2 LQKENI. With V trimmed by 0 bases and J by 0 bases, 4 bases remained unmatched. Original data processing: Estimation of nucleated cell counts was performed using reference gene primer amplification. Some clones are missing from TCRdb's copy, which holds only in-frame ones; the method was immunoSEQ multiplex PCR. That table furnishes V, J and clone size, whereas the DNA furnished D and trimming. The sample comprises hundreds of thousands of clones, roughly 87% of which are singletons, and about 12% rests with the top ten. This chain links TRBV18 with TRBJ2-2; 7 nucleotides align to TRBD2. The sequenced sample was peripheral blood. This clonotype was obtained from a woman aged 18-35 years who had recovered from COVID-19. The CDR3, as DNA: TGTGCCAGCTCACCACCGTGGCTAGCGGCGAACACCGGGGAGCTGTTTTTT. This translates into CASSPPWLAANTGELFF.